This T cell receptor (beta chain) was observed in a study of blood T cell repertoires in COVID-19. Study-level background: Samples of COVID-19 (acute and convalescent) were obtained from the United States, Italy and Spain. From T cells, B-cell-depleted T cells, or PBMCs came the material, which was cDNA or gDNA.

Original processing methods: Researchers report that nucleated cell counts were estimated from reference gene primer amplification. TCRdb's table, derived via immunoSEQ multiplex PCR, lists solely in-frame clones and lacks some. D and trimming come from the DNA, and the V and J calls and clone size come from that table. The table lists approximately 300,000 clones, roughly 88% of them singletons. The CDR3 has 15 residues. Trimming cost V 6 bases and J 0 bases; bases outside gene matches: 3. Germline assignment: CDR1 MDHEN and CDR2 SYDVKM. The sequencing sample was made of peripheral blood. This rearrangement joins TRBV28 to TRBJ2-4; 9 nucleotides align to TRBD2. This receptor was identified in a woman aged 45-65 years with acute or convalescent COVID-19. CDR3 sequence reads: CASSVLAGAKNIQYF. Here the CDR3 DNA reads TGTGCCAGCAGCGTACTAGCGGGAGCCAAAAACATTCAGTACTTC. Full variable domain (remainder filled in from reference TRBV28 and TRBJ2-4): DVKVTQSSRYLVKRTGEKVFLECVQDMDHENMFWYRQDPGLGLRLIYFSYDVKMKEKGDIPEGYSVSREKKERFSLILESASTNQTSMYLCASSVLAGAKNIQYFGAGTRLSVL.